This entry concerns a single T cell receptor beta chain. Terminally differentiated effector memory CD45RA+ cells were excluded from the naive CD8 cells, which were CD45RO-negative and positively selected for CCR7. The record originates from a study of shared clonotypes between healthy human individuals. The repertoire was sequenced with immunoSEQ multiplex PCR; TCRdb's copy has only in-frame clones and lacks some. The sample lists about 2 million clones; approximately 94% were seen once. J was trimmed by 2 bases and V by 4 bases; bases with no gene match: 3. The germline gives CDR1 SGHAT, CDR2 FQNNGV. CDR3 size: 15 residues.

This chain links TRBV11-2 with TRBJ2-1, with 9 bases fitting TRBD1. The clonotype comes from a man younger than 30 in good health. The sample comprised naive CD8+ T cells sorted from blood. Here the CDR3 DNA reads TGTGCCAGCAGCTCGACAGGGGGTGCCTACAATGAGCAGTTCTTC. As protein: CASSSTGGAYNEQFF.